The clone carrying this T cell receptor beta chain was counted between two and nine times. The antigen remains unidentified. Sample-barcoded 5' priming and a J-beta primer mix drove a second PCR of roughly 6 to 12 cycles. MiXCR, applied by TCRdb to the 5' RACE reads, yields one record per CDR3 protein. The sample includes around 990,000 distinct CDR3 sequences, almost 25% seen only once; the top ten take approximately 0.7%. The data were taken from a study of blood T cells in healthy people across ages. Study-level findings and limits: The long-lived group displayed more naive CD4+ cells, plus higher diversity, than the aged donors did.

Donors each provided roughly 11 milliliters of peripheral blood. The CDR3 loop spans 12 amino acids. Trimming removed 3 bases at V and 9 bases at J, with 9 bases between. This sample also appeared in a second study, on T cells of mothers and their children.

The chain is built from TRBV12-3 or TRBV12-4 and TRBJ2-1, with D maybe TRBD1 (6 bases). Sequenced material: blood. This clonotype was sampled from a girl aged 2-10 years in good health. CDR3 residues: CASSLRDIEQFF. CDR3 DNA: TGTGCCAGCAGTTTGAGGGACATTGAGCAGTTCTTC.